Shown below are 6 T cell receptor beta chains from a single sample sequenced in a study of T-cell memory formation after mild COVID-19. TCRdb recomputed calls from the 5' RACE reads with MiXCR, one row per CDR3 protein. The table lists some 410,000 distinct CDR3 sequences, 23% of them singletons. What was sequenced was PBMCs or a T cell subset sorted from them (not recorded which). The receptors were gathered from an adult woman who had mild COVID-19 (a few samples of this study predate the infection). Cell type and time point are not known.

This clonotype is a singleton in its sample. J is TRBJ1-1 and V is TRBV15; D is unresolved. The V end was cut by 1 base, the J end by 6 bases, with 9 bases between. The germline V gene encodes CDR1 LNHNV and CDR2 YYDKDF (reference sequence). There are 13 residues in the CDR3. CDR3 DNA sequence: TGTGCCACCAGCAGAGGGAGGGCAGCTGAAGCTTTCTTT. Amino acid sequence: CATSRGRAAEAFF.

The genes are TRBV24-1 and TRBJ1-2, with TRBD1 as a possible D gene (6 bases). Germline V CDR1 and CDR2: KGHDR, SFDVKD. V lost 4 bases to trimming and J lost 6 bases, with 17 bases between them. The CDR3 sequence is 15 residues long. CDR3 sequence reads: CATSEPYGTRNGYTF. In DNA form, the CDR3 reads TGTGCCACCAGTGAGCCTTACGGGACACGGAATGGCTACACCTTC.

In its sample, this clonotype was seen many times. This chain connects TRBV7-2 to TRBJ2-1, with 7 bases matching TRBD1. The CDR3 sequence is 12 residues long. From germline, CDR1 is SGHTA and CDR2 FQGNSA. After removal of 5 bases from V and 9 bases from J, the junction contained 4 bases not matched to a gene. The CDR3 DNA reads as TGTGCCAGCAGCCATACAGGGGTTGAGCAGTTCTTC. The encoded protein is CASSHTGVEQFF. The entire variable domain, with the rest obtained from reference TRBV7-2 and TRBJ2-1, is as follows: GAGVSQSPSNKVTEKGKDVELRCDPISGHTALYWYRQSLGQGLEFLIYFQGNSAPDKSGLPSDRFSAERTGGSVSTLTIQRTQQEDSAVYLCASSHTGVEQFFGPGTRLTVL.

This clonotype was observed a few times. V is TRBV10-3 and J is TRBJ1-5; a weak D match, TRBD1 (5 bases). The CDR3 loop spans 15 amino acids. From germline, CDR1 is ENHRY and CDR2 SYGVKD. The ends were cut back, 4 bases at V and 0 bases at J, with 10 bases in the middle. In nucleotides, the CDR3 is TGTGCCATCAGTGGAACAGGCTATAGCAATCAGCCCCAGCATTTT. Amino acids: CAISGTGYSNQPQHF.

This clonotype showed up just a few times. The CDR3 protein is CAITEQSGSDTQYF. The CDR3 DNA reads as TGTGCCATCACCGAGCAAAGCGGGAGTGATACGCAGTATTTT. The genes are TRBV10-3 and TRBJ2-3; 8 nucleotides match TRBD2. V was clipped by 7 bases and J by 6 bases; unmatched bases: 9. The CDR3 loop spans 14 amino acids. Germline values: CDR1 ENHRY, CDR2 SYGVKD.

This clonotype was seen a handful of times. The V gene is TRBV15, the J gene TRBJ2-3; tentatively, D is TRBD2 (5 bases). Germline V lookup: CDR1 LNHNV, CDR2 YYDKDF (reference sequence). The CDR3 spans 13 residues. Trimming shortened V by 8 bases and J by 6 bases, and 15 bases separated the two germline ends. This CDR3 reads CATDRGPGDTQYF. The DNA of the CDR3 is TGTGCCACCGACCGGGGTCCCGGGGATACGCAGTATTTT.